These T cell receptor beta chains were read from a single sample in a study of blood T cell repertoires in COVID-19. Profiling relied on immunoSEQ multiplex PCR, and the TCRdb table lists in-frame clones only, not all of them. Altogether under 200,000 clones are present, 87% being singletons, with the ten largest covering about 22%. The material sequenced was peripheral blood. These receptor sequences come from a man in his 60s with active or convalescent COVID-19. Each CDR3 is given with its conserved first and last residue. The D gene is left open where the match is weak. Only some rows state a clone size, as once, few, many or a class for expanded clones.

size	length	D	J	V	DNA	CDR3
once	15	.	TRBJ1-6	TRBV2	TGTGCCAGCAGTTTACAGGGAATACAAAATTCACCCCTCCACTTT	CASSLQGIQNSPLHF
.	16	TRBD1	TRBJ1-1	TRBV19	TGTGCCAGTAGGCGAACCCTACAGGGGGGAGTCACTGAAGCTTTCTTT	CASRRTLQGGVTEAFF
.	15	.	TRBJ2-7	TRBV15	TGTGCCACCAGCAGAGATCTTGGCAGAACCTACGAGCAGTACTTC	CATSRDLGRTYEQYF
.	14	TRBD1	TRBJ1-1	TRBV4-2	TGTGCCAGCAGCTCGGGACAGCCGAACACTGAAGCTTTCTTT	CASSSGQPNTEAFF
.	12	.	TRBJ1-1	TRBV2	TGTGCCAGCAGTGAACGGAGAACTGAAGCTTTCTTT	CASSERRTEAFF
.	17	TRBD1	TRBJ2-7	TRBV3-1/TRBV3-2	TGTGCCAGCAGCCAAATACCCGGGGGACAGGGACTTGTGGAGCAGTACTTC	CASSQIPGGQGLVEQYF
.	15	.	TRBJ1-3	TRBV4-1	TGCGCCAGCAGCCAAAGGGGGACCTCTGGAAACACCATATATTTT	CASSQRGTSGNTIYF
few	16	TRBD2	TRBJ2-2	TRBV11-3	TGTGCCTGCAGCTTTGGCGGCGGGGGGATCACCGGGGAGCTGTTTTTT	CACSFGGGGITGELFF
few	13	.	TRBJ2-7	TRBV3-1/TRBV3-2	TGTGCCAGCGGCGCGGATAGTACCTACGAGCAGTACTTC	CASGADSTYEQYF
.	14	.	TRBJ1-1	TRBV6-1	TGTGCCAGCAGTGAGACGGGAGAGTCATCTGAAGCTTTCTTT	CASSETGESSEAFF
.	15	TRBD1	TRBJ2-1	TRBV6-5	TGTGCCAGCAGCAACAAACAGGGACAGAGTAATGAGCAGTTCTTC	CASSNKQGQSNEQFF
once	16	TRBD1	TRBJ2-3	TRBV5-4	TGTGCCAGCAGCTTGGGCCGGGACAGGGGTTCAGATACGCAGTATTTT	CASSLGRDRGSDTQYF
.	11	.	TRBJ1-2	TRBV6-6	TGTGCCAGCAACTCCAGGGATGGCTACACCTTC	CASNSRDGYTF
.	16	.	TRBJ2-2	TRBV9	TGTGCCAGCAGCGTAGAAGTGGGGCAGAGGACCGGGGAGCTGTTTTTT	CASSVEVGQRTGELFF
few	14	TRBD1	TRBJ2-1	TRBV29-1	TGCAGCGTAAGGGACAGGGGGGGGATGAATGAGCAGTTCTTC	CSVRDRGGMNEQFF
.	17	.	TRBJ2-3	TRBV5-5	TGTGCCAGCAGCTTGGCTCTTTGGTCCGAGGGCACAGATACGCAGTATTTT	CASSLALWSEGTDTQYF
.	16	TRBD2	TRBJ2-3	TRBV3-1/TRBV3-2	TGTGCCAGCAGCCAACCCGCTAGCGGGGCCACAGATACGCAGTATTTT	CASSQPASGATDTQYF
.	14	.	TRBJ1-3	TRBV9	TGTGCCAGCAGCGTGGGGACACCTGGAAACACCATATATTTT	CASSVGTPGNTIYF
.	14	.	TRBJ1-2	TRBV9	TGTGCCAGCAGCGTAGAGGCCAGGGACTATGGCTACACCTTC	CASSVEARDYGYTF
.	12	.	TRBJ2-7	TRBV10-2	TGCGCCAGCAGGGACAGCTCCTACGAGCAGTACTTC	CASRDSSYEQYF
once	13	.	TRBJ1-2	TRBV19	TGTGCCAGTACCGCTCAGGGCGTGGGTGGCTACACCTTC	CASTAQGVGGYTF
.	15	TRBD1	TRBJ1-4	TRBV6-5	TGTGCCAGCAGTAGTCAGACAGGGGCTTATGAAAAACTGTTTTTT	CASSSQTGAYEKLFF
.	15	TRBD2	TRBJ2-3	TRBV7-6	TGTGCCAGCAGCTCCTCTAGCGGGGGGGCGGGATCCCAGTATTTT	CASSSSSGGAGSQYF
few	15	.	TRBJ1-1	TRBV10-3	TGTGCCATCAGTGAGTCCGGGGGCGGGGGCACTGAAGCTTTCTTT	CAISESGGGGTEAFF
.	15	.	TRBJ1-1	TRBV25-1	TGTGCCAGGCTAGGGAGTATTACTTTGAACACTGAAGCTTTCTTT	CARLGSITLNTEAFF
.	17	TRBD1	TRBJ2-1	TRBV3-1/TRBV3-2	TGTGCCAGCAGCCAAGGAAAAGGACAGGGCCGCTACAATGAGCAGTTCTTC	CASSQGKGQGRYNEQFF
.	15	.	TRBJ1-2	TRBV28	TGTGCCAGCAGTCCCGTCGGACAGCCTAACTATGGCTACACCTTC	CASSPVGQPNYGYTF
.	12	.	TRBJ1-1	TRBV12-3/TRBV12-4	TGTGCCAGCAGCCTGAGGGAGGGCGAAGCTTTCTTT	CASSLREGEAFF
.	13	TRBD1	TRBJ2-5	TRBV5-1	TGCGCCAGCAGCTTCGGACAGGGGGAGACCCAGTACTTC	CASSFGQGETQYF
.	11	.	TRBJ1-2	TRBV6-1	TGTGCCAGCAGTGAAGGAAGGGTGCGGGCCTTC	CASSEGRVRAF
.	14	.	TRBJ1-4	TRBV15	TGTGCCACCAGCAGAGTTGGGAGGGAGGAAAAACTGTTTTTT	CATSRVGREEKLFF
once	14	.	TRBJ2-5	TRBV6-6	TGTGCCAGCAGTTACTCACGCCCCGAGGGGACCCAGTACTTC	CASSYSRPEGTQYF
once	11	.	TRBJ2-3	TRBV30	TGTGCCTGGACAGTGACAGATACGCAGTATTTT	CAWTVTDTQYF
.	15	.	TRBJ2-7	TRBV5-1	TGCGCCAGCAGCTTGGGGGCGGGGCACTCCTACGAGCAGTACTTC	CASSLGAGHSYEQYF
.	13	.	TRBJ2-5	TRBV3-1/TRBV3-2	TGTGCCAGCAGTCCGACAGCCCAAGAGACCCAGTACTTC	CASSPTAQETQYF
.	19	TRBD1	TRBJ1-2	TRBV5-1	TGCGCCAGCAGCCCACCCGGGACAGGTCAGGTTTTGTTAGGCTATGGCTACACCTTC	CASSPPGTGQVLLGYGYTF
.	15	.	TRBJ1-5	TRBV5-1	TGCGCCAGCAGCGAAACAGGGAGTCCCAGTCAGCCCCAGCATTTT	CASSETGSPSQPQHF
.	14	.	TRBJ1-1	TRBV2	TGTGCCACCCTTACGGGAGGGACGAACACTGAAGCTTTCTTT	CATLTGGTNTEAFF
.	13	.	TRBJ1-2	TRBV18	TGTGCCAGCTCAGATGACAAGAGATACGGCTACACCTTC	CASSDDKRYGYTF
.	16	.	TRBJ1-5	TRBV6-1	TGTGCCAGCAGTGAAGCCGGGGTCTATAGCAATCAGCCCCAGCATTTT	CASSEAGVYSNQPQHF
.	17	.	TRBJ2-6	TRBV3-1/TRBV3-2	TGTGCCAGCAGCCAAGACTATTGGGCCGTTGGGGCCAACGTCCTGACTTTC	CASSQDYWAVGANVLTF
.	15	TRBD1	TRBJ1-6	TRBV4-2	TGTGCCAGCAGCCAGGAACAGGGGAATAATTCACCCCTCCACTTT	CASSQEQGNNSPLHF
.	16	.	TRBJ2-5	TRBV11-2	TGTGCCAGCAGCTTGCATTGGGGGCAGGGTATGGAGACCCAGTACTTC	CASSLHWGQGMETQYF
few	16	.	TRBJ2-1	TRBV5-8	TGTGCCAGCAGCTTGGCCGTTAGTGTGAGTTGGAATGAGCAGTTCTTC	CASSLAVSVSWNEQFF
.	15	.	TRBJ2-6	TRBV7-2	TGTGCCAGCAGCGGACGGACAGCTGGGGCCAACGTCCTGACTTTC	CASSGRTAGANVLTF
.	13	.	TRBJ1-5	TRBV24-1	TGTGCCACCAGTGAGTCCCCGAATCAGCCCCAGCATTTT	CATSESPNQPQHF
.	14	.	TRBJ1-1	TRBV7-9	TGTGCCAGCAGCCCCAGAGGGGGGGACACTGAAGCTTTCTTT	CASSPRGGDTEAFF
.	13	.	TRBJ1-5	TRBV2	TGTGCCAGCAGTAGGACAGAAAATCAGCCCCAGCATTTT	CASSRTENQPQHF
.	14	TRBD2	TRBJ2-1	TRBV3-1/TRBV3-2	TGTGCCAGCAGAAGGACTAGCGGGGTTAATGAGCAGTTCTTC	CASRRTSGVNEQFF
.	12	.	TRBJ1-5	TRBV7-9	TGTGCCAGCAGCCTAATAAATCAGCCCCAGCATTTT	CASSLINQPQHF
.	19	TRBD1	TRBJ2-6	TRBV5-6	TGTGCCAGCAGCTTTTTTCGACAGGGCTCAGGCTCTGGGGCCAACGTCCTGACTTTC	CASSFFRQGSGSGANVLTF
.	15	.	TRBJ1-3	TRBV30	TGTGCCTGGAGTGTACAACCCTCCTCTGGAAACACCATATATTTT	CAWSVQPSSGNTIYF
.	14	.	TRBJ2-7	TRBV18	TGTGCCAGCTCACCACCTCAGACTTCCTACGAGCAGTACTTC	CASSPPQTSYEQYF
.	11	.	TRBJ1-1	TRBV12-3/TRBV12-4	TGTGCCAGTTCTAGAGGGACTGAAGCTTTCTTT	CASSRGTEAFF
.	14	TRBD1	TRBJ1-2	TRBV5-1	TGCGCCAGCAGACCTGGGACAGGGGACTATGGCTACACCTTC	CASRPGTGDYGYTF
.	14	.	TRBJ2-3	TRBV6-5	TGTGCCAGCACGACTAGGGCGGGCCCAGATACGCAGTATTTT	CASTTRAGPDTQYF
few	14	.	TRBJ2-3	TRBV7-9	TGTGCCAGCAGCTTGGCGGGGAGAGGGGATACGCAGTATTTT	CASSLAGRGDTQYF
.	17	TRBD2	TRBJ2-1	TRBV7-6	TGTGCCAGCAGCTCCTCACCGAGCGGGGGGTATAGGGATGAGCAGTTCTTC	CASSSSPSGGYRDEQFF
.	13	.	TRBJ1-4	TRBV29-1	TGCAGCGTTGTCACAGGGAGAAATGAAAAACTGTTTTTT	CSVVTGRNEKLFF